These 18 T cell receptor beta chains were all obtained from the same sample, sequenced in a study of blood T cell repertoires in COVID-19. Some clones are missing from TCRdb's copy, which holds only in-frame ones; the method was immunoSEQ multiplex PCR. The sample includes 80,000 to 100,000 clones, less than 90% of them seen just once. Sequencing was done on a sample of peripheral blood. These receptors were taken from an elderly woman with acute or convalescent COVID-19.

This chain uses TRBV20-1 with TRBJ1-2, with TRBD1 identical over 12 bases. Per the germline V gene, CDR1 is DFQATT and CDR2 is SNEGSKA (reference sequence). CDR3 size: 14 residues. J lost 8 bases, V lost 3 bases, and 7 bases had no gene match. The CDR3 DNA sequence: TGCAGTGCTAGTCCCGGGACAGGGGGCCAAGGCTACACCTTC. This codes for CSASPGTGGQGYTF.

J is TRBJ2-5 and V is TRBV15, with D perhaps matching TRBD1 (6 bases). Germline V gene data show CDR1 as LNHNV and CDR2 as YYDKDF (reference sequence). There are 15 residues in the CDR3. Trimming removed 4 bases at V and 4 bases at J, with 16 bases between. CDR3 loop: CATSKGKQGRETQYF. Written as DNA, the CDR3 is TGTGCCACCAGCAAGGGGAAACAGGGAAGAGAGACCCAGTACTTC.

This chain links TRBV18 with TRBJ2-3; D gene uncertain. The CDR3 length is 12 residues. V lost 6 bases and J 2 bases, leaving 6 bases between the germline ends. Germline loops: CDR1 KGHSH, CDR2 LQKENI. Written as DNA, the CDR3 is TGTGCCAGCTCTCAGGTCACAGATACGCAGTATTTT. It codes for CASSQVTDTQYF.

For the CDR3, the DNA is TGTGCCAGCAGTTACTCCGGGACAATAATTAATCAGCCCCAGCATTTT. This translates into CASSYSGTIINQPQHF. This chain uses TRBV6-2 or TRBV6-3 with TRBJ1-5, with D possibly matching TRBD1 (6 bases). Trimming took 0 bases from V and 4 from J, leaving 13 bases between them. This CDR3 region has 16 residues. Per the germline V gene, CDR1 is MNHEY and CDR2 is SVGEGT.

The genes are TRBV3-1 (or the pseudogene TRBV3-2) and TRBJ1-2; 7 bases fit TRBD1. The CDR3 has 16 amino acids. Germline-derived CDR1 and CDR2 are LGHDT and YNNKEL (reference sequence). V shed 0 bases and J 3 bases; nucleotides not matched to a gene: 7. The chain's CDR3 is CASSQDSGGSYYGYTF. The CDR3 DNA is TGTGCCAGCAGCCAAGACTCAGGGGGTAGTTACTATGGCTACACCTTC.

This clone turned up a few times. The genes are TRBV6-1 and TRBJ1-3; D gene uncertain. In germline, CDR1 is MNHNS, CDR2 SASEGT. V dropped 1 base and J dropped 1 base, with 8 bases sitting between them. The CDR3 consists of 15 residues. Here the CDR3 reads CASSEEDFSGNTIYF. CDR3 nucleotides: TGTGCCAGCAGTGAAGAGGACTTTTCTGGAAACACCATATATTTT.

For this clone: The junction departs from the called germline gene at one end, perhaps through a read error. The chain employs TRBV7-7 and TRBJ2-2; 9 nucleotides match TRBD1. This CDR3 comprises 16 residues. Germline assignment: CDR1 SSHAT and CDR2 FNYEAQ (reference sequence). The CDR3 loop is CASSKIGQGSTGELFF. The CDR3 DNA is TGTGCTAGCAGCAAAATTGGACAGGGGAGCACCGGGGAGCTGTTTTTT.

CDR3 DNA: TGTGCCAGCAGTCACGAACGGGTGGGCACTGAAGCTTTCTTT. It is translated as CASSHERVGTEAFF. This chain connects TRBV6-6 to TRBJ1-1; D is unclear. The germline V gene has CDR1 MNHNY and CDR2 SVGAGI (reference sequence). CDR3 length: 14 residues. The V end lost 5 bases, the J end lost 4 bases, and 14 bases lay between the germline ends.

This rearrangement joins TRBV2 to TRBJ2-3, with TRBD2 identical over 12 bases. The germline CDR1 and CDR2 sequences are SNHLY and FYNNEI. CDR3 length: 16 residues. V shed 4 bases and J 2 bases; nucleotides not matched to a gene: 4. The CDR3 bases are TGTGCCAGCAGTGTACTAGCGGGGGGTTTCACAGATACGCAGTATTTT. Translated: CASSVLAGGFTDTQYF.

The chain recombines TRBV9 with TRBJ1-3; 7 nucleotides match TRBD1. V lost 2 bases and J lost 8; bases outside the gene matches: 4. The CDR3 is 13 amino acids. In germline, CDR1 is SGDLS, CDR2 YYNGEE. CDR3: CASSVDRVDTIYF. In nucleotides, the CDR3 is TGTGCCAGCAGCGTTGACAGGGTCGACACCATATATTTT.

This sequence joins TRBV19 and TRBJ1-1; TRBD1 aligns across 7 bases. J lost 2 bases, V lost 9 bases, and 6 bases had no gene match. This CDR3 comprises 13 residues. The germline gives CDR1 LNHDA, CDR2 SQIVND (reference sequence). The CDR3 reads CASQRQGNTEAFF. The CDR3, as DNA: TGTGCCAGCCAGAGACAGGGAAACACTGAAGCTTTCTTT.

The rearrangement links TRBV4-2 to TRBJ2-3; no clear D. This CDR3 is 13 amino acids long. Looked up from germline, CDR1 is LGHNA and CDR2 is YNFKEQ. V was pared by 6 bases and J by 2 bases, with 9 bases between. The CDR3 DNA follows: TGTGCCAGCAGGGGCTCTTACACAGATACGCAGTATTTT. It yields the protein CASRGSYTDTQYF.

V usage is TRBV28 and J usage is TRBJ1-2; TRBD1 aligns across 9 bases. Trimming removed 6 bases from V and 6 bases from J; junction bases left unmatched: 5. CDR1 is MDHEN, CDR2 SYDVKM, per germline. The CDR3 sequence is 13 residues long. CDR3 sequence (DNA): TGTGCCAGCAGCCCGACAGGGGGTCATGGCTACACCTTC. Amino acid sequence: CASSPTGGHGYTF.

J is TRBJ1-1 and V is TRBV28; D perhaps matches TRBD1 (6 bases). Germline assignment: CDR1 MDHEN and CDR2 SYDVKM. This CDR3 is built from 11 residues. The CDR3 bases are TGTGCGACGGGCAGGGGCACTGAAGCTTTCTTT. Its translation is CATGRGTEAFF.

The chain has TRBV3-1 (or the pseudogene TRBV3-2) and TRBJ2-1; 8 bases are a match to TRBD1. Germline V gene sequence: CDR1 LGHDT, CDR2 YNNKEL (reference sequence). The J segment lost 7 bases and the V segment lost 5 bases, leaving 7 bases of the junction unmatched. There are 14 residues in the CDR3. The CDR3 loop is CASSSGGDRNEQFF. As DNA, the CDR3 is TGTGCCAGCAGCTCAGGTGGGGACAGGAATGAGCAGTTCTTC.

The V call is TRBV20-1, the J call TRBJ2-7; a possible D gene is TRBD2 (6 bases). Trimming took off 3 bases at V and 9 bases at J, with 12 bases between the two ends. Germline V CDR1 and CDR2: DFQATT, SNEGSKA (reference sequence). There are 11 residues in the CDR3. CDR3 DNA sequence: TGCAGTGCTAGGAGGGGAGGTGGGCAGTACTTC. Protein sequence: CSARRGGGQYF.

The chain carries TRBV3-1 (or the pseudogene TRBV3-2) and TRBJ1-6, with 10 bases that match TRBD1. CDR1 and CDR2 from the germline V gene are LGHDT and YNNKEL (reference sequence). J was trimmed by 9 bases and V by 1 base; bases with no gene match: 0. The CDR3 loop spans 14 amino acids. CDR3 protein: CASSQGDRGSPLHF. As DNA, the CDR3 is TGTGCCAGCAGCCAAGGGGACAGGGGTTCACCCCTCCACTTT.

The CDR3 sequence is CASSDHRAGDEKLFF. For the CDR3, the DNA is TGTGCCAGCAGCGATCACAGGGCTGGTGATGAAAAACTGTTTTTT. The chain couples TRBV9 to TRBJ1-4; TRBD1 might be the D (6 bases). In germline, CDR1 is SGDLS, CDR2 YYNGEE. V was pared by 3 bases and J by 6 bases, with 15 bases between. The CDR3 has 15 residues.